The next 16 T cell receptor beta chains were all read from a single sample in a study of T-cell reconstitution after alpha-beta-depleted transplantation in children. Unique molecular identifiers featured in how the TCRbeta library was prepared. In TCRdb, the PCR reads were re-called with MiXCR into one record per CDR3 protein. The profile shows 300,000 to 400,000 distinct CDR3 sequences, about 14% of them singletons. Material: PBMCs, obtained from the stem cell graft. These receptors all stem from a human donor who donated a stem cell graft to a child with Fanconi anemia.

This clonotype turned up a few times. This chain uses TRBV4-3 with TRBJ1-2, with D possibly being TRBD1 (5 bases). Germline loops: CDR1 LGHNA, CDR2 YSLEER. V shed 4 bases and J shed 13 bases, with 19 bases lying between them. The CDR3 is made up of 13 amino acids. CDR3 protein: CASSPEREGRTTF. CDR3 DNA sequence: TGCGCCAGCAGCCCAGAACGGGAGGGGAGGACCACCTTC.

V gene TRBV20-1 combines with J gene TRBJ1-3, with 7 nucleotides matching TRBD1. CDR1 is DFQATT and CDR2 is SNEGSKA in the germline V gene (reference sequence). The CDR3 is 18 residues long. J was trimmed by 0 bases and V by 5 bases; bases with no gene match: 16. The CDR3 region is CSALSPWSGDSSGNTIYF. Here the CDR3 DNA reads TGCAGTGCTCTTAGCCCCTGGTCAGGGGACAGCTCTGGAAACACCATATATTTT.

The chain recombines TRBV20-1 with TRBJ2-1; TRBD2 matches 7 bases. This CDR3 comprises 16 residues. Trimming took 5 bases from V and 2 from J; bases not matched to a gene: 12. Germline V gives CDR1 DFQATT, CDR2 SNEGSKA (reference sequence). CDR3 amino acids: CSADNVRGGPYNEQFF. The CDR3 nucleotides read TGCAGTGCTGACAATGTACGCGGGGGACCCTACAATGAGCAGTTCTTC.

This clonotype was detected a few times. The chain uses TRBV5-8 and TRBJ2-7; D could derive from TRBD1 or TRBD2 (5 bases each). The CDR3 extends over 14 amino acids. V shed 0 bases and J shed 3 bases, with 10 bases lying between them. CDR1 is SGHTS, CDR2 YDEGEE, per germline. The CDR3 DNA follows: TGTGCCAGCAGCTTGGTGGGACCGAGCTACGAGCAGTACGTC. Its translation: CASSLVGPSYEQYV.

The chain employs TRBV5-1 and TRBJ2-5; weak D call: TRBD2 (5 bases). The CDR3 spans 16 residues. V dropped 0 bases and J dropped 2 bases, with 14 bases sitting between them. Germline V gene lookup returns CDR1 SGHRS and CDR2 YFSETQ. CDR3 amino acids: CASSLGGQAGQETQYF. In DNA, the CDR3 is TGCGCCAGCAGCTTGGGAGGGCAGGCTGGACAAGAGACCCAGTACTTC.

This clonotype has ten or more counts. This chain joins TRBV27 and TRBJ2-7, with a tentative D call TRBD1 (6 bases). Germline V gene sequence: CDR1 MNHEY, CDR2 SMNVEV (reference sequence). The CDR3 covers 13 residues. The V end lost 6 bases, the J end lost 5 bases, and 14 bases lay between the germline ends. The CDR3, as DNA: TGTGCCAGCAGAAGGGACATTGAAGACGAGCAGTACTTC. Its protein product is CASRRDIEDEQYF.

V is TRBV4-2 and J is TRBJ2-1; 10 bases are a match to TRBD2. CDR1 and CDR2 from the germline V gene are LGHNA and YNFKEQ. There are 18 residues in the CDR3. J gave up 4 bases and V 1 base, and 10 bases lay outside the gene matches. The CDR3 bases are TGTGCCAGCAGCCAAGGGGGAAGCGGGGGGGCCAATTACAATGAGCAGTTCTTC. Protein sequence: CASSQGGSGGANYNEQFF.

J is TRBJ1-5 and V is TRBV20-1; D is ambiguous. V was pared by 3 bases and J by 0 bases, with 12 bases between. The CDR3 contains 15 residues. Germline assignment: CDR1 DFQATT and CDR2 SNEGSKA (reference sequence). Here the CDR3 reads CSARKGRLSNQPQHF. DNA of the CDR3: TGCAGTGCTAGGAAAGGCAGACTTAGCAATCAGCCCCAGCATTTT.

This clonotype was counted many times. The genes are TRBV28 and TRBJ2-2, with 8 bases matching TRBD2. Germline V gene sequence: CDR1 MDHEN, CDR2 SYDVKM. J lost 6 bases, V lost 5 bases, and 8 bases had no gene match. The CDR3 covers 15 residues. The CDR3: CASSPSDGGAGELFF. The CDR3 DNA reads TGTGCCAGCAGTCCCTCTGACGGGGGGGCCGGGGAGCTGTTTTTT.

V gene TRBV15 combines with J gene TRBJ1-1, with D possibly being TRBD1 (6 bases). The CDR3 has 13 amino acids. Trimming cost V 9 bases and J 6 bases, with 17 bases left between them. Germline CDR1 is LNHNV and CDR2 is YYDKDF (reference sequence). CDR3 loop: CATSGRGYAEAFF. The CDR3 nucleotides are TGTGCCACTTCGGGCAGGGGATACGCTGAAGCTTTCTTT. Based on the CDR3 plus reference TRBV15 and TRBJ1-1, the full variable domain is DAMVIQNPRYQVTQFGKPVTLSCSQTLNHNVMYWYQQKSSQAPKLLFHYYDKDFNNEADTPDNFQSRRPNTSFCFLDIRSPGLGDTAMYLCATSGRGYAEAFFGQGTRLTVV.

In regard to this clonotype: Possible read error: a much larger clone is one base away. The V call is TRBV12-3 or TRBV12-4, the J call TRBJ2-7; 10 positions agree with TRBD1. V lost 4 bases, J lost 7 bases, and 10 bases stayed unmatched. This CDR3 is built from 15 residues. Here the CDR3 reads CASSSPGQGKQEQYF. CDR3 nucleotides: TGTGCCAGCAGTTCGCCGGGACAGGGGAAACAGGAGCAGTACTTC.

The table lists this clonotype with many counts. The chain is built from TRBV9 and TRBJ2-5, with 8 bases lining up with TRBD1. The J segment lost 5 bases and the V segment lost 3 bases, leaving 12 bases of the junction unmatched. CDR3 length equals 16 residues. The germline V gene encodes CDR1 SGDLS and CDR2 YYNGEE. CDR3 sequence: CASSGSTGAVWETQYF. DNA of the CDR3: TGTGCCAGCAGCGGATCGACAGGGGCGGTGTGGGAGACCCAGTACTTC.

This clonotype was seen a handful of times. The CDR3, as DNA: TGTGCCAGCAGCTCGGGACAGGCCCACATGGGCTATAATTCACCCCTCCACTTT. Protein sequence: CASSSGQAHMGYNSPLHF. The J gene is TRBJ1-6, the V gene TRBV7-9; 8 nucleotides match TRBD1. V gave up 4 bases and J gave up 3 bases; unmatched junction bases: 11. Germline assignment: CDR1 SEHNR and CDR2 FQNEAQ (reference sequence). The CDR3 loop spans 18 amino acids. The full variable domain, its missing parts supplied by reference TRBV7-9 and TRBJ1-6, is DTGVSQNPRHKITKRGQNVTFRCDPISEHNRLYWYRQTLGQGPEFLTYFQNEAQLEKSRLLSDRFSAERPKGSFSTLEIQRTEQGDSAMYLCASSSGQAHMGYNSPLHFGNGTRLTVT.

The J gene is TRBJ2-6, the V gene TRBV7-9; D is unclear. The V gene lost 3 bases and the J gene lost 0 bases, with 9 bases spanning the gap. The CDR3 totals 16 residues. CDR1 and CDR2 (germline): SEHNR, FQNEAQ (reference sequence). The CDR3 loop reads CASSFYRDSGANVLTF. The CDR3 DNA sequence: TGTGCCAGCAGCTTTTATAGGGACTCTGGGGCCAACGTCCTGACTTTC.

This clonotype was found many times. The CDR3 bases are TGCAGTGCTAGATTACGTAGCAGGGTCTTGTCTGAAGCTTTCTTT. Protein product: CSARLRSRVLSEAFF. The chain joins TRBV20-1 to TRBJ1-1; D is possibly TRBD1 (5 bases). Germline V gene lookup returns CDR1 DFQATT and CDR2 SNEGSKA (reference sequence). V was pared by 2 bases and J by 6 bases, with 19 bases between. This CDR3 has 15 residues.

Ten or more counts support this clonotype. The CDR3 reads CASSFESGGAATGELFF. DNA of the CDR3: TGTGCCAGCAGCTTTGAGTCGGGGGGGGCGGCCACCGGGGAGCTGTTTTTT. The J gene is TRBJ2-2, the V gene TRBV11-2, with 8 bases fitting TRBD2. The CDR3 has 17 residues. Trimming at V came to 3 bases and at J to 4 bases, leaving 10 bases not matched to a gene. Germline V gene data show CDR1 as SGHAT and CDR2 as FQNNGV.